The 15 T cell receptor beta chains below all came from one sample that was sequenced in a study of graft-versus-host responses after intestinal transplantation. Which antigens these TCRs recognize remains unknown. Produced via immunoSEQ multiplex PCR; TCRdb's table is partial and in-frame only. There are fewer than 130,000 clones in the sample; 80% to 95% occur only once, and around 0.49% lies in the top ten. The sequencing here drew on unstimulated CD8+ T cells sorted from spleen or lymph node cells, taken before intestinal transplant. The receptors derive from a human donor who received an intestinal transplant.

The chain links TRBV4-1 to TRBJ2-7; 14 nucleotides agree with TRBD2. The CDR3 contains 15 residues. Germline trimming cut 3 bases from V and 6 bases from J; bases unmatched to any gene: 4. Germline values: CDR1 MGHRA, CDR2 YSYEKL. DNA of the CDR3: TGCGCCAGCAGCCACGGGACTAGCGGGAGCTCCGAGCAGTACTTC. Its translation is CASSHGTSGSSEQYF.

The J gene is TRBJ2-1, the V gene TRBV5-6; TRBD2 matches at 7 bases. With V trimmed by 0 bases and J by 9 bases, 9 bases remained unmatched. CDR1 and CDR2 (germline): SGHDT, YYEEEE. CDR3 length: 15 amino acids. The CDR3 bases are TGTGCCAGCAGCTTGGGGGCTAGCAGGGAGGGTGAGCAGTTCTTC. Translated: CASSLGASREGEQFF.

This sequence joins TRBV7-3 and TRBJ2-5; 7 nucleotides align to TRBD1. The germline V gene has CDR1 SGHTA and CDR2 FQGTGA. Losses at the gene ends were 5 bases for V and 1 base for J; bases not matched to a gene: 7. This CDR3 comprises 15 residues. CDR3 nucleotides: TGTGCCAGCAGCCACAGGGGTGGCCTCCAAGAGACCCAGTACTTC. It is translated as CASSHRGGLQETQYF.

The rearrangement joins TRBV5-8 to TRBJ2-3; D is undetermined. Trimming shortened V by 5 bases and J by 0 bases, and 13 bases separated the two germline ends. The CDR3 is 15 amino acids. Germline CDR1 and CDR2: SGHTS and YDEGEE. The CDR3 DNA is TGTGCCAGCAGGGCCGGAATTACTAGCACAGATACGCAGTATTTT. Amino acids: CASRAGITSTDTQYF.

DNA of the CDR3: TGTGCCAGCAGCCCTGGGGGGGAAGAGACCCAGTACTTC. It translates to CASSPGGEETQYF. The chain is built from TRBV9 and TRBJ2-5; 7 bases fit TRBD2. In germline, CDR1 is SGDLS, CDR2 YYNGEE. The CDR3 spans 13 residues. Trimming at V came to 4 bases and at J to 3 bases, leaving 3 bases not matched to a gene.

The rearrangement links TRBV4-1 to TRBJ2-7, with a weak D call TRBD2 (5 bases). V was pared by 0 bases and J by 3 bases, with 21 bases between. Germline values: CDR1 MGHRA, CDR2 YSYEKL. The CDR3 sequence is 18 residues long. In nucleotides, the CDR3 is TGCGCCAGCAGCCAAGACGTTCTTGGCACGGGAAAAGACTACGAGCAGTACTTC. Translation gives CASSQDVLGTGKDYEQYF.

The gene calls are TRBV5-1 and TRBJ1-1, with D possibly being TRBD1 (5 bases). Germline V CDR1 and CDR2: SGHRS, YFSETQ. This CDR3 has 17 amino acids. The ends were cut back, 2 bases at V and 5 bases at J, with 22 bases in the middle. The CDR3 DNA reads as TGCGCCAGCAGCTTCTTCCCTGCCGGGACGGGCACGACTGAAGCTTTCTTT. This gives the protein CASSFFPAGTGTTEAFF.

V usage is TRBV30 and J usage is TRBJ2-5; 9 nucleotides align to TRBD1. Germline trimming cut 2 bases from V and 4 bases from J; bases unmatched to any gene: 8. Germline V gene data show CDR1 as GTSNPN and CDR2 as SVGIG (reference sequence). This CDR3 is built from 15 residues. DNA for the CDR3: TGTGCCTGGAGTCATGGGACAGGGTCTGTAGAGACCCAGTACTTC. Translated, it gives CAWSHGTGSVETQYF.

The CDR3 DNA reads as TGTGCCAGCAGTTATTTTCCGACCAATCAGCCCCAGCATTTT. This translates into CASSYFPTNQPQHF. The chain uses TRBV6-5 and TRBJ1-5; no firm D call. V lost 3 bases, J lost 3 bases, and 9 bases lay in between. Looked up from germline, CDR1 is MNHEY and CDR2 is SVGAGI. The CDR3 spans 14 residues.

This chain links TRBV5-6 with TRBJ2-3; D remains unclear. CDR3 length: 15 amino acids. V shed 1 base and J shed 0 bases, with 9 bases lying between them. Germline-derived CDR1 and CDR2 are SGHDT and YYEEEE. As DNA, the CDR3 is TGTGCCAGCAGCTTGTCTGCGCAGAGCACAGATACGCAGTATTTT. The encoded protein is CASSLSAQSTDTQYF.

V gene TRBV27 combines with J gene TRBJ2-2; D remains ambiguous. With 4 bases removed from V and 4 bases from J, the gap between germline ends came to 4 bases. Looked up from germline, CDR1 is MNHEY and CDR2 is SMNVEV (reference sequence). There are 12 residues in the CDR3. The CDR3 is CASSWPTGELFF. The CDR3 DNA follows: TGTGCCAGCAGTTGGCCCACCGGGGAGCTGTTTTTT.

The chain employs TRBV30 and TRBJ2-7; TRBD1 matches 8 bases. The V segment lost 1 base and the J segment 0 bases; nucleotides outside the gene matches: 17. This CDR3 comprises 19 residues. Germline lookup yields CDR1 GTSNPN and CDR2 SVGIG (reference sequence). CDR3 amino acids: CAWSESPTGQGPLSYEQYF. CDR3 coding DNA: TGTGCCTGGAGTGAGTCCCCGACAGGACAGGGCCCCCTCTCCTACGAGCAGTACTTC.

The V gene is TRBV13, the J gene TRBJ1-1; the D is unclear. The CDR3 spans 13 residues. V lost 5 bases and J lost 1, with 8 bases in between. CDR1 is PRHDT, CDR2 FYEKMQ, per germline (reference sequence). CDR3 bases: TGTGCCAGCAGCCACAGTAGGAACACTGAAGCTTTCTTT. Its translation is CASSHSRNTEAFF.

V and J are TRBV23-1 and TRBJ1-2, with unresolved D. TRBV23-1 is designated an ORF whose function remains uncertain. The CDR3 covers 19 residues. Trimming shortened V by 0 bases and J by 2 bases, and 22 bases separated the two germline ends. The CDR3 reads CASSQSARAGPRVNYGYTF. The CDR3 region has the DNA TGCGCCAGCAGTCAATCCGCGAGGGCGGGCCCAAGGGTCAACTATGGCTACACCTTC.

This chain uses TRBV20-1 with TRBJ1-2; D may be TRBD1 (6 bases). Trimming left V 5 bases short and J 6 bases short, with 10 bases between. Germline values: CDR1 DFQATT, CDR2 SNEGSKA (reference sequence). The CDR3 consists of 11 residues. In DNA, the CDR3 is TGCAGTGCTTTTCCAGGGGATGGCTACACCTTC. Translating it yields CSAFPGDGYTF.